The 8 T cell receptor beta chains below were found in one sample sequenced in a study of cytomegalovirus exposure and HLA in healthy donors. In the PCR, 60 Vbeta and 13 Jbeta primers were used. Measured with immunoSEQ multiplex PCR; TCRdb has only the in-frame clones, and not every one. The repertoire includes under 150,000 clones, over 75% of them detected once, and under 2.5% sits in the top ten. Sequencing was performed on PBMCs. The origin of the receptors is a man between 25 and 39 years old in good health and CMV-seronegative.

The CDR3 region is CASSRGRGTGTQYF. CDR3 DNA: TGTGCCAGCAGCCGGGGACGGGGGACGGGGACCCAGTACTTC. V usage is TRBV6-5 and J usage is TRBJ2-5; possible D gene TRBD2, 6 bases. The germline gives CDR1 MNHEY, CDR2 SVGAGI. The CDR3 is 14 amino acids. Deletions cut 6 bases from V and 7 bases from J, with 18 bases between.

As to this clone: A read error may produce the germline difference seen at one junction end. The rearrangement uses TRBV6-1 and TRBJ1-1; no definite D call. Germline V CDR1 and CDR2: MNHNS, SASEGT. The CDR3 runs to 10 residues. The CDR3 region is CASSKAGAFF. The DNA of the CDR3 is TGTGCCAGCAGTAAAGCTGGCGCTTTCTTT.

This chain links TRBV4-1 with TRBJ1-1; possibly TRBD1 for D (5 bases). CDR1 is MGHRA and CDR2 is YSYEKL in the germline V gene. This CDR3 has 18 amino acids. V lost 0 bases, J lost 5 bases, and 22 bases lay in between. The CDR3 sequence is CASSQDRGGPMGWTEAFF. DNA for the CDR3: TGCGCCAGCAGCCAAGATCGCGGGGGTCCAATGGGTTGGACTGAAGCTTTCTTT.

The chain recombines TRBV28 with TRBJ2-5; TRBD1 might be the D (6 bases). Looked up from germline, CDR1 is MDHEN and CDR2 is SYDVKM. The V end was cut by 3 bases, the J end by 5 bases, with 10 bases between. This CDR3 contains 13 residues. The CDR3 sequence is CASSFLQGETQYF. CDR3 nucleotides: TGTGCCAGCAGTTTCCTGCAGGGGGAGACCCAGTACTTC.

For this clone: Germline is not matched at one junction end, which may reflect a read error. V usage is TRBV6-5 and J usage is TRBJ1-2; TRBD1 agrees at 8 bases. CDR3 length: 14 residues. Germline assignment: CDR1 MNHEY and CDR2 SVGAGI. This chain's CDR3 is CASSYRDRSYGYPF. The CDR3 region has the DNA TGTGCCAGCAGTTACCGGGACAGGTCTTATGGCTACCCCTTC.

The rearrangement joins TRBV2 to TRBJ1-5, with D possibly TRBD1 on 5 matching bases. Between the trimmed V and J ends, which lost 6 bases and 0 bases, there was a span of 12 bases. This CDR3 has 15 amino acids. The germline CDR1 and CDR2 sequences are SNHLY and FYNNEI. CDR3 loop: CASRPGLSSNQPQHF. CDR3 in DNA: TGTGCCAGCAGGCCGGGACTTAGTAGCAATCAGCCCCAGCATTTT.

The chain recombines TRBV19 with TRBJ2-2, with D maybe TRBD2 (6 bases). Per the germline V gene, CDR1 is LNHDA and CDR2 is SQIVND (reference sequence). CDR3 length equals 15 residues. Trimming removed 3 bases from V and 1 base from J, with 9 bases in between. The CDR3 DNA reads as TGTGCCAGTAGTATCGGGGGACGGAACACCGGGGAGCTGTTTTTT. It codes for CASSIGGRNTGELFF.

This clone showed up just a few times. The chain couples TRBV4-1 to TRBJ2-2; D is undetermined. Trimming cost V 1 base and J 8 bases, with 8 bases left between them. In germline, CDR1 is MGHRA, CDR2 YSYEKL. CDR3 length equals 13 residues. The CDR3 DNA reads TGCGCCAGCAGCCAAGTCGGTTTGGGGGAGCTGTTTTTT. This encodes CASSQVGLGELFF.